The text below deals with one T cell receptor beta chain. The data originate from a study of blood T cell repertoires in COVID-19. Study background: Whether acute or convalescent, the COVID-19 samples came from the United States, Italy and Spain. Sample material is recorded as cDNA or gDNA derived from T cells, B-cell-depleted T cells, or PBMCs.

Per germline, CDR1 LNHDA and CDR2 SQIVND (reference sequence). V gave up 6 bases and J gave up 5 bases; unmatched junction bases: 7. The CDR3 sequence is 14 residues long. Sequenced by immunoSEQ multiplex PCR; TCRdb stores in-frame clones only, minus some. The data contain around 250,000 clones, 85% to 90% of them seen just once; the ten biggest clones take up around 15%. This study enrolled people aged roughly 18 to 90 from 24 US geographic areas. Membership in each cohort depended on participant-reported clinical history. The sample comprised PBMCs or T cells enriched from blood (not recorded which). The chain is built from TRBV19 and TRBJ2-3; TRBD1 matches at 8 bases. The origin of this receptor is a man aged 18 to 29 who had recovered from COVID-19. The CDR3 region is CASSLGQGLDTQYF. The CDR3 nucleotides read TGTGCCAGTAGCCTTGGACAGGGACTAGATACGCAGTATTTT.